This is a list of T cell receptor beta chains from one sample in a study of blood T cell repertoires in COVID-19. Here immunoSEQ multiplex PCR was the method, and the copy in TCRdb shows in-frame clones only, minus some. The data contain over 50,000 clones, approximately 87% of them seen just once; the ten biggest clones take up 5.5% to 8.5%. Input material: peripheral blood. All receptors come from a man aged 60 to 69 with acute or convalescent COVID-19. Both conserved end residues are part of each CDR3. D genes are given only for firm matches. Size values are once, few and many counts, or a class for expanded clones, and some rows have none.

clone_size	d_call	cdr3_length	v_call	j_call	cdr3_aa	cdr3_nt
NA	NA	14	TRBV10-2	TRBJ2-3	CASKVAAGTDTQYF	TGCGCCAGCAAGGTAGCGGCGGGCACAGATACGCAGTATTTT
NA	NA	13	TRBV27	TRBJ1-2	CASRPSPKYGYTF	TGTGCCAGCAGACCCTCACCTAAATATGGCTACACCTTC
NA	NA	11	TRBV10-2	TRBJ1-1	CASRDRGWAFF	TGCGCCAGCAGAGATCGGGGGTGGGCTTTCTTT
NA	NA	13	TRBV12-3/TRBV12-4	TRBJ1-4	CASSWVSGEKLFF	TGTGCCAGCAGTTGGGTGTCGGGTGAAAAACTGTTTTTT
NA	TRBD1	14	TRBV6-5	TRBJ1-1	CASSLLDRSSEAFF	TGTGCCAGCAGCCTCCTGGACAGGTCGTCTGAAGCTTTCTTT
NA	TRBD1	18	TRBV6-4	TRBJ2-5	CASSDAGTGEWLGETQYF	TGTGCCAGCAGTGACGCGGGCACAGGGGAGTGGTTAGGAGAGACCCAGTACTTC
NA	NA	14	TRBV7-9	TRBJ2-2	CASSLAGGTGELFF	TGTGCCAGCAGCTTAGCGGGGGGCACCGGGGAGCTGTTTTTT
NA	TRBD1	15	TRBV6-2/TRBV6-3	TRBJ1-2	CASSYYGTGNYGYTF	TGTGCCAGCAGTTACTACGGGACAGGGAACTATGGCTACACCTTC
NA	NA	12	TRBV12-3/TRBV12-4	TRBJ1-2	CATNSGVGGYTF	TGTGCCACCAACTCCGGGGTCGGTGGCTACACCTTC
NA	NA	15	TRBV27	TRBJ2-2	CASSLGTYNTGELFF	TGTGCCAGCAGTCTCGGGACATATAACACCGGGGAGCTGTTTTTT
once	TRBD1	14	TRBV3-1/TRBV3-2	TRBJ1-2	CASSPPGQGYGYTF	TGTGCCAGCAGCCCCCCGGGACAGGGCTATGGCTACACCTTC
NA	NA	16	TRBV5-1	TRBJ2-7	CASSLQRQVPSYEQYF	TGCGCCAGCAGCCTCCAACGACAGGTCCCCTCCTACGAGCAGTACTTC
NA	NA	14	TRBV9	TRBJ2-3	CASSPASKADTQYF	TGTGCCAGCAGCCCCGCTAGTAAGGCAGATACGCAGTATTTT
NA	TRBD1	14	TRBV18	TRBJ1-2	CASSGQGADYGYTF	TGTGCCAGCTCAGGACAGGGGGCCGACTATGGCTACACCTTC
once	NA	12	TRBV19	TRBJ2-7	CASSIAGDEQYF	TGTGCCAGTAGTATAGCGGGGGACGAGCAGTACTTC
once	TRBD1	16	TRBV5-6	TRBJ1-5	CASSLLGQVEDQPQHF	TGTGCCAGCAGCCTCCTCGGACAGGTCGAGGATCAGCCCCAGCATTTT
NA	TRBD2	15	TRBV3-1/TRBV3-2	TRBJ2-1	CASSQDQRGDNEQFF	TGTGCCAGCAGCCAAGACCAGCGGGGAGACAATGAGCAGTTCTTC
NA	TRBD1	13	TRBV6-6	TRBJ1-6	CASSTDRASPLHF	TGTGCCAGCAGCACAGACAGGGCATCACCCCTCCACTTT
few	NA	13	TRBV20-1	TRBJ2-3	CSASTSPSVTQYF	TGCAGTGCTAGTACTAGTCCCTCAGTTACGCAGTATTTT
NA	NA	14	TRBV3-1/TRBV3-2	TRBJ1-4	CASSQFNSNEKLFF	TGTGCCAGCAGCCAATTCAATTCTAATGAAAAACTGTTTTTT
NA	TRBD1	14	TRBV6-5	TRBJ1-1	CASSSIDRGTEAFF	TGTGCCAGCAGCAGTATCGACAGGGGAACTGAAGCTTTCTTT
NA	NA	15	TRBV6-1	TRBJ1-2	CASSDPRGGWTGYTF	TGTGCCAGCAGTGACCCCCGGGGGGGTTGGACCGGCTACACCTTC
NA	NA	15	TRBV2	TRBJ1-2	CASSEARAYNYGYTF	TGTGCCAGCAGTGAAGCGCGTGCTTATAACTATGGCTACACCTTC
NA	NA	14	TRBV4-3	TRBJ1-2	CASSQDQGLGGYTF	TGCGCCAGCAGCCAAGATCAGGGGCTTGGTGGCTACACCTTC
NA	TRBD1	15	TRBV16	TRBJ2-7	CASSPRGDSSYEQYF	TGTGCCAGCAGCCCCCGAGGGGACAGCTCCTACGAGCAGTACTTC
NA	NA	15	TRBV5-1	TRBJ1-1	CASSLGGSLDTEAFF	TGCGCCAGCAGCTTGGGTGGTTCTTTAGACACTGAAGCTTTCTTT
NA	TRBD1	15	TRBV3-1/TRBV3-2	TRBJ1-2	CASSQGGTGHYGYTF	TGTGCCAGCAGCCAAGGGGGGACAGGACACTATGGCTACACCTTC
once	TRBD1	13	TRBV6-5	TRBJ1-2	CASSWTGGKGYTF	TGTGCCAGCAGTTGGACAGGGGGCAAGGGCTACACCTTC
once	TRBD1	15	TRBV6-5	TRBJ2-1	CASRAQGPSYNEQFF	TGTGCCAGCAGGGCACAGGGGCCTTCCTACAATGAGCAGTTCTTC
few	TRBD1	15	TRBV5-1	TRBJ1-2	CASRRTRQGANGYTF	TGCGCCAGCAGGCGAACTAGACAGGGGGCGAATGGCTACACCTTC
NA	TRBD1	15	TRBV5-4	TRBJ2-7	CASSRDRGRSYEQYF	TGTGCCAGCAGCCGAGACAGGGGACGATCCTACGAGCAGTACTTC